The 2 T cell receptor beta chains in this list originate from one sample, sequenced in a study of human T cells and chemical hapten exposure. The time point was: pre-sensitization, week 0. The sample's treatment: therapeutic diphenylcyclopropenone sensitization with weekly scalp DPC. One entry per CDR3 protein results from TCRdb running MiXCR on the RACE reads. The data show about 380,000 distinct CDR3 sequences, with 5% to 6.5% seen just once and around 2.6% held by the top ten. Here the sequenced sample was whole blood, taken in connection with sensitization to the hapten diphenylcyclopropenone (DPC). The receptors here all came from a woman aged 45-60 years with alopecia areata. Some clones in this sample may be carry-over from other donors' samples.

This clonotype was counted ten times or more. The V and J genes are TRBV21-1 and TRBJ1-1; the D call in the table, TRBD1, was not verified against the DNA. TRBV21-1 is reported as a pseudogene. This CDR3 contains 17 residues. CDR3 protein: CASSMCRTGRDNTEAFF. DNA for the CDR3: TGTGCCAGCAGCATGTGCCGGACAGGGAGGGACAACACTGAAGCTTTCTTT.

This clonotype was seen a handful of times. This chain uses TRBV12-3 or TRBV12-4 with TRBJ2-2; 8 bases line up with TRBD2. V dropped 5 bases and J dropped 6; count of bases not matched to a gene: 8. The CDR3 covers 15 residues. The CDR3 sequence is CASSPKGLGAGELFF. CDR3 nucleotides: TGTGCCAGCAGTCCCAAGGGACTAGGGGCCGGGGAGCTGTTTTTT.